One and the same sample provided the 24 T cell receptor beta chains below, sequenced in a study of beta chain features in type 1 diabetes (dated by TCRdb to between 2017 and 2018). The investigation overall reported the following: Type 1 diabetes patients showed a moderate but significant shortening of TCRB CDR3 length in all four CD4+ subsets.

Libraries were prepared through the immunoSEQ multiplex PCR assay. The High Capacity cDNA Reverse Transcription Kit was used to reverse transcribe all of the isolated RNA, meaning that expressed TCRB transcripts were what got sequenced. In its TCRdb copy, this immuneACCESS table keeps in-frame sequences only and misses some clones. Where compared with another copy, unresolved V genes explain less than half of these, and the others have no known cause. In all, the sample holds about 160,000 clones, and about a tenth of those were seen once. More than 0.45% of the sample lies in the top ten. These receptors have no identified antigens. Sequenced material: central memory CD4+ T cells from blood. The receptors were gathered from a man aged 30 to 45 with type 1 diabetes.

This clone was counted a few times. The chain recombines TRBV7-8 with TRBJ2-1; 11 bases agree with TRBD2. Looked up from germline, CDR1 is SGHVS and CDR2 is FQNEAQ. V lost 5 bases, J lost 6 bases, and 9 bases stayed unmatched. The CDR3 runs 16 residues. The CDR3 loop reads CASSHGTSGTFNEQFF. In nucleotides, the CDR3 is TGTGCCAGCAGCCACGGGACTAGCGGCACTTTCAATGAGCAGTTCTTC.

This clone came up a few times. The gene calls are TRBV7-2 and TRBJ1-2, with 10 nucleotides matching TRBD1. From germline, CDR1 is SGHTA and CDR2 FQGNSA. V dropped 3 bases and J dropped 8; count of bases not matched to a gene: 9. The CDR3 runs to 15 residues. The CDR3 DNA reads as TGTGCCAGCAGCTTCGGACAGGGGGGTGCTTCGGGCTACACCTTC. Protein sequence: CASSFGQGGASGYTF.

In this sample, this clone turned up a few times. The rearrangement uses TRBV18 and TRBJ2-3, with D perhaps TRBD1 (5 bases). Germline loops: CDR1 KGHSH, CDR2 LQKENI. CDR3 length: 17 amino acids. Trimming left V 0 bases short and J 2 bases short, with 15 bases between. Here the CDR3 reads CASSPPVGGADTDTQYF. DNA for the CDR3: TGTGCCAGCTCACCACCGGTCGGTGGGGCAGACACAGATACGCAGTATTTT.

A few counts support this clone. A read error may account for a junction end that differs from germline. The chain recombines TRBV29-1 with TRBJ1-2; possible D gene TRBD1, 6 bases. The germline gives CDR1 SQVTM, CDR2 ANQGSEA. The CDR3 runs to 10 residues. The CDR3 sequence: CSVEAGESAF. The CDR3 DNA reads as TGCAGCGTGGAGGCAGGGGAATCGGCCTTC.

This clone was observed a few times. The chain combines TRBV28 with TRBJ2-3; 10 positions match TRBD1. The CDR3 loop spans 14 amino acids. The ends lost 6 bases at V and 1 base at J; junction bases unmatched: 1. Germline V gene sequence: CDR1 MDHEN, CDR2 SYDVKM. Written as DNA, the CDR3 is TGTGCCAGCAGCGGACAGGGGGGCACAGATACGCAGTATTTT. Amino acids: CASSGQGGTDTQYF.

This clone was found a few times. The CDR3 region is CSVVKGAGLTDTQYF. CDR3 DNA sequence: TGCAGCGTTGTGAAGGGAGCGGGACTCACAGATACGCAGTATTTT. The chain has TRBV29-1 and TRBJ2-3; 7 bases agree with TRBD2. V lost 4 bases, J lost 2 bases, and 9 bases stayed unmatched. Germline V gives CDR1 SQVTM, CDR2 ANQGSEA. The CDR3 covers 15 residues.

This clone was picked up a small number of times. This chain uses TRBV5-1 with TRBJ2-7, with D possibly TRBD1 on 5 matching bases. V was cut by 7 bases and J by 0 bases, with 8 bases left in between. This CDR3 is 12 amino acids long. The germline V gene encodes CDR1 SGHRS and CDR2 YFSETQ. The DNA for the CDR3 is TGCGCCAGCTCCCAGGGCTCCTACGAGCAGTACTTC. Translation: CASSQGSYEQYF.

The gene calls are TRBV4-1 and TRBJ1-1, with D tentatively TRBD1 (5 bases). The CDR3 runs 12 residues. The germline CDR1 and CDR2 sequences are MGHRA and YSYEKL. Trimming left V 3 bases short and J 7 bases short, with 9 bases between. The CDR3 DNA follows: TGCGCCAGCAGCCACCGGGGGGGTGAAGCTTTCTTT. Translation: CASSHRGGEAFF.

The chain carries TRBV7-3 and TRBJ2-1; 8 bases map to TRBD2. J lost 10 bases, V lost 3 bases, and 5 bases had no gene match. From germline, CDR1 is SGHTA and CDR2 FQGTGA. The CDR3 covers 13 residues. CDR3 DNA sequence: TGTGCCAGCAGCTTGGGAGCTAGCGGGGAGCAGTTCTTC. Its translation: CASSLGASGEQFF. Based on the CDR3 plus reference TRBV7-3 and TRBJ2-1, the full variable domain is GAGVSQTPSNKVTEKGKYVELRCDPISGHTALYWYRQSLGQGPEFLIYFQGTGAADDSGLPNDRFFAVRPEGSVSTLKIQRTERGDSAVYLCASSLGASGEQFFGPGTRLTVL.

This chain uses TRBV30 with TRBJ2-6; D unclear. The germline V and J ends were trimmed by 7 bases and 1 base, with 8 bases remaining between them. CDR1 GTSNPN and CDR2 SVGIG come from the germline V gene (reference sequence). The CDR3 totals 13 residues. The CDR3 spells CAFGSSGANVLTF. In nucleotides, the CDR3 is TGTGCCTTCGGGTCGTCTGGGGCCAACGTCCTGACTTTC.

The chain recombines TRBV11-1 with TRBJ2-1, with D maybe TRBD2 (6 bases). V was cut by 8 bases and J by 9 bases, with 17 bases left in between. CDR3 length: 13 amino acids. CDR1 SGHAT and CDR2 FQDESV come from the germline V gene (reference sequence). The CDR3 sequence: CASGRGYGGEQFF. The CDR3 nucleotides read TGTGCCAGCGGGCGGGGCTACGGAGGTGAGCAGTTCTTC.

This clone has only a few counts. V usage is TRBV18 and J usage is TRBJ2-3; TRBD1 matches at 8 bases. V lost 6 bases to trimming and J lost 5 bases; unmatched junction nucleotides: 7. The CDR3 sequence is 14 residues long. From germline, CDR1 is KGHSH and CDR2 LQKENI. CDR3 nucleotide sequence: TGTGCCAGCTCCATTTCGACAGGGGTAGATACGCAGTATTTT. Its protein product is CASSISTGVDTQYF.

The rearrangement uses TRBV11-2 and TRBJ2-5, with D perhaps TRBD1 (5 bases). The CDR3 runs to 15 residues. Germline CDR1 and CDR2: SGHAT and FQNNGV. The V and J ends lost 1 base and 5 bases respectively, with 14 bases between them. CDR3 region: CASSLGTRRRETQYF. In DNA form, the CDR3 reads TGTGCCAGCAGCTTAGGGACACGAAGAAGGGAGACCCAGTACTTC.

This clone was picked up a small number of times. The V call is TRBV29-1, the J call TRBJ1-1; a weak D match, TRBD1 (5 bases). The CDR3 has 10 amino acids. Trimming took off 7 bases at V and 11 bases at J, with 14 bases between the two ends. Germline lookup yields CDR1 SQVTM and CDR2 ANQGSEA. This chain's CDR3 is CSAKQAGAFF. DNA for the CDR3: TGCAGCGCAAAACAGGCGGGGGCTTTCTTT. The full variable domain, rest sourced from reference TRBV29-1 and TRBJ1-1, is SAVISQKPSRDICQRGTSLTIQCQVDSQVTMMFWYRQQPGQSLTLIATANQGSEATYESGFVIDKFPISRPNLTFSTLTVSNMSPEDSSIYLCSAKQAGAFFGQGTRLTVV.

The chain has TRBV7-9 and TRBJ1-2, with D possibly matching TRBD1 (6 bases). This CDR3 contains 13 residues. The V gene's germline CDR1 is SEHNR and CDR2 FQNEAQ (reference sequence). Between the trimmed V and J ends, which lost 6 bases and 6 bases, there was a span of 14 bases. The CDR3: CASSIQGSDGYTF. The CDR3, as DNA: TGTGCCAGCAGTATCCAGGGGAGTGATGGCTACACCTTC.

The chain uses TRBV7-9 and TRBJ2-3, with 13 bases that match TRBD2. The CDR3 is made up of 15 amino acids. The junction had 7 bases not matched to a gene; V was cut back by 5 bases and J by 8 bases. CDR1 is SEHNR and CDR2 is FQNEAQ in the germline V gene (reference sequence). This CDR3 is CASSELAGGPSTQYF. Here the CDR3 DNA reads TGTGCCAGCAGCGAACTAGCGGGAGGGCCCTCTACGCAGTATTTT.

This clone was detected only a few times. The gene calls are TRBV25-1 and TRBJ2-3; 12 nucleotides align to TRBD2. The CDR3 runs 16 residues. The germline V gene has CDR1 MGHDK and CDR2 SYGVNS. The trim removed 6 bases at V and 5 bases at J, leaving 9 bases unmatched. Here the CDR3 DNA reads TGTGCCAGCAGAGATAACCCGGGACTAGCGGGAGATACGCAGTATTTT. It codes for CASRDNPGLAGDTQYF.

The CDR3 DNA follows: TGTGCCAGCAGCTACACCGGGACAGGGATAGGGGCTTTCTTT. It specifies CASSYTGTGIGAFF. The V call is TRBV7-2, the J call TRBJ1-1, with 9 bases aligning to TRBD1. The CDR3 has 14 residues. The V segment lost 4 bases and the J segment 11 bases; nucleotides outside the gene matches: 11. The germline V gene has CDR1 SGHTA and CDR2 FQGNSA.

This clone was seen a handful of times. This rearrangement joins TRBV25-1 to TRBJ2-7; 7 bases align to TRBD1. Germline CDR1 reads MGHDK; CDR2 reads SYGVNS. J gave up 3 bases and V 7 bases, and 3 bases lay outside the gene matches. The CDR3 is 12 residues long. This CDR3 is CASKGQNYEQYF. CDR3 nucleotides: TGTGCCAGCAAGGGACAGAACTACGAGCAGTACTTC.

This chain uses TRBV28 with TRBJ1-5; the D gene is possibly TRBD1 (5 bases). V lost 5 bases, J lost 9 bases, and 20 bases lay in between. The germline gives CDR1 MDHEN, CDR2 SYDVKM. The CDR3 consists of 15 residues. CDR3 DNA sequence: TGTGCCAGCAGTCGTGAAGACAGAAAGTTAGGGCCCCAGCATTTT. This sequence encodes CASSREDRKLGPQHF.

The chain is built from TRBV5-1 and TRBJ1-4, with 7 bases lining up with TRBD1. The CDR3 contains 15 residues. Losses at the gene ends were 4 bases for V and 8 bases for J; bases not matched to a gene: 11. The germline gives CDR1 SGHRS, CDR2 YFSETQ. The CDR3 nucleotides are TGCGCCAGCAGCCCTCTGACAGGGTCGGGAGAAAAACTGTTTTTT. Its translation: CASSPLTGSGEKLFF. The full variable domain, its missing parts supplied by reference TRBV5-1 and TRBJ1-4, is KAGVTQTPRYLIKTRGQQVTLSCSPISGHRSVSWYQQTPGQGLQFLFEYFSETQRNKGNFPGRFSGRQFSNSRSEMNVSTLELGDSALYLCASSPLTGSGEKLFFGSGTQLSVL.

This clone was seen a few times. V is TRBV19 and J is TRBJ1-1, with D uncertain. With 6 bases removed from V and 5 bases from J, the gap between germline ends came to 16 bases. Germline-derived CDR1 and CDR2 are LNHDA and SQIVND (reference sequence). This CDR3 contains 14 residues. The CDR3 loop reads CASRVGKEGTEAFF. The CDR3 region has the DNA TGTGCCAGTAGAGTCGGGAAAGAGGGTACTGAAGCTTTCTTT.

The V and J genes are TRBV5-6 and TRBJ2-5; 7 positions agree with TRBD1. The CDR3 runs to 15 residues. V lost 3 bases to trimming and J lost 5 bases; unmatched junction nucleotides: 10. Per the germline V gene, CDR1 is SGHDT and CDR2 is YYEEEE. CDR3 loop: CASSSLQGIYETQYF. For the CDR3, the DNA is TGTGCCAGCAGCTCCTTACAGGGGATATACGAGACCCAGTACTTC.

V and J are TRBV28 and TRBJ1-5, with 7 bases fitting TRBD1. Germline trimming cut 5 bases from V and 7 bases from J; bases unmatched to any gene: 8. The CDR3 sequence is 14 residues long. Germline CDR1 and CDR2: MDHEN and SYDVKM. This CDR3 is CASSTRQGGQPQHF. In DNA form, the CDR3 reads TGTGCCAGCAGTACCCGACAGGGCGGGCAGCCCCAGCATTTT. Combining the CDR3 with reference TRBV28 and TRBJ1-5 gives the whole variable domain DVKVTQSSRYLVKRTGEKVFLECVQDMDHENMFWYRQDPGLGLRLIYFSYDVKMKEKGDIPEGYSVSREKKERFSLILESASTNQTSMYLCASSTRQGGQPQHFGDGTRLSIL.